A selection of T cell receptor beta chains follows, all from one sample in a study of T cell repertoires in aging, cancer and after chemotherapy. TCRdb called the multiplex PCR reads again in MiXCR, with one record for every CDR3 protein. The sample yields 7,500 to 10,000 distinct CDR3 sequences, roughly 24% seen once. Specimen: blood. The receptors were sampled from a human donor in good health. The CDR3 runs from the conserved cysteine through the conserved F or W. A D gene is named only where the DNA matches it firmly. Some rows have no size entry. The others give once, few or many, or a class for an expanded clone.

clone size | J gene | V gene | D gene | CDR3 protein | CDR3 DNA
. | TRBJ2-3 | TRBV24-1 | . | CATSDLMGTDTQYF | TGTGCCACCAGTGATTTAATGGGAACAGATACGCAGTATTTT
few | TRBJ2-7 | TRBV7-2 | TRBD2 | CASSSRFRLAGVGEQYF | TGTGCCAGCAGCTCCCGTTTCCGCCTGGCGGGAGTAGGCGAGCAGTACTTC
few | TRBJ2-7 | TRBV4-2 | TRBD2 | CASSHTSGNSYEQYF | TGTGCCAGCAGCCATACTAGCGGGAATTCCTACGAGCAGTACTTC
medium-sized | TRBJ2-1 | TRBV6-2/TRBV6-3 | . | CASSYSAQNEQFF | TGTGCCAGCAGTTACTCAGCACAGAATGAGCAGTTCTTC
few | TRBJ2-3 | TRBV19 | TRBD2 | CASSTPTPGLAGTDTQYF | TGTGCCAGTAGTACACCAACCCCGGGGCTAGCGGGCACAGATACGCAGTATTTT
few | TRBJ2-3 | TRBV10-3 | . | CAISESGGRLTDTQYF | TGTGCCATCAGTGAGTCTGGTGGGAGACTCACAGATACGCAGTATTTT
medium-sized | TRBJ2-7 | TRBV12-3/TRBV12-4 | TRBD1 | CASSPGTGSWYEQYF | TGTGCCAGCAGTCCGGGGACAGGGTCTTGGTACGAGCAGTACTTC
few | TRBJ2-3 | TRBV18 | TRBD2 | CASSPPRGGADTQYF | TGTGCCAGCTCACCACCGCGGGGAGGGGCAGATACGCAGTATTTT
few | TRBJ2-7 | TRBV28 | . | CASSLPQGFTYEQYF | TGTGCCAGCAGTTTACCTCAGGGATTCACCTACGAGCAGTACTTC
medium-sized | TRBJ1-5 | TRBV30 | . | CAWSGGGGGLNQPQHF | TGTGCCTGGAGTGGTGGGGGCGGAGGACTAAATCAGCCCCAGCATTTT